This TCR beta chain was recovered during a study of cytomegalovirus exposure and HLA in healthy donors. The CDR3 is 13 residues long. The germline gives CDR1 SGHRS, CDR2 YFSETQ. With 2 bases removed from V and 7 bases from J, the gap between germline ends came to 10 bases. Clones were sequenced by immunoSEQ multiplex PCR, and TCRdb holds only the in-frame ones, with some missing. The sample contains about 120,000 clones, roughly 89% of which appear only once. Of note for this clone: Its specificity is not known.

Broader study findings: TCR beta chains numbering more than 150 were designated cytomegalovirus-associated.

This clonotype was sampled from a woman aged 18 to 35 in good health and CMV-seronegative. What was sequenced was PBMCs. V is TRBV5-1 and J is TRBJ2-1; D remains ambiguous. The CDR3 loop is CASSFRVGNEQFF. The CDR3 nucleotides read TGCGCCAGCAGCTTCCGGGTTGGGAATGAGCAGTTCTTC.